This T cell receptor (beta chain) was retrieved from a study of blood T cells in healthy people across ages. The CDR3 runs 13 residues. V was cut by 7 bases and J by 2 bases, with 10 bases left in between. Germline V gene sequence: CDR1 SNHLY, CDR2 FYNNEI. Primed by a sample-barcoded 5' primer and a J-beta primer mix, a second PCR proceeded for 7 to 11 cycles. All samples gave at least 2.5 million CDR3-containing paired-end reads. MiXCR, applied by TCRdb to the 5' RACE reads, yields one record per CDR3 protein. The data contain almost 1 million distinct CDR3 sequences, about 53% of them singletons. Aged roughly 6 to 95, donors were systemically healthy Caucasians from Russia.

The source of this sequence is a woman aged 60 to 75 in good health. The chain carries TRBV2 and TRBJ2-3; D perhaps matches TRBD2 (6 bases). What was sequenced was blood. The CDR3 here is CASIRGYTDTQYF. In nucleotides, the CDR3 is TGTGCCAGCATCCGGGGGTACACAGATACGCAGTATTTT.